The rows below give T cell receptor beta chains drawn from one sample of a study of radiotherapy plus CTLA-4 blockade in lung cancer. Sequencing was performed with immunoSEQ multiplex PCR; in TCRdb, only in-frame clones are kept and a portion is missing. The sample records tens of thousands of clones, about 80% being singletons. The input for sequencing was peripheral blood, taken from a patient treated with radiotherapy plus ipilimumab. These receptors came from a human donor with non-small cell lung cancer who had stable disease on radiotherapy plus ipilimumab. The CDR3 runs from the conserved cysteine through the conserved F or W. A D gene is named only where the DNA matches it firmly. Some rows mark clone size as missing; the rest say once, few, many or name a class of expanded clone.

>NA|NA|16|TRBV9|TRBJ1-1
CASSSRGGEENTEAFF
TGTGCCAGCAGCTCGAGGGGAGGGGAGGAGAACACTGAAGCTTTCTTT
>NA|NA|21|TRBV7-5|TRBJ2-7
CARSLGAVGRLAGWGGYEQYF
TGTGCCAGAAGCTTAGGAGCGGTGGGCCGACTAGCGGGATGGGGAGGCTACGAGCAGTACTTC
>NA|NA|16|TRBV30|TRBJ2-5
CAWTPGLLLEQETQYF
TGTGCCTGGACCCCGGGGTTGCTCCTAGAACAAGAGACCCAGTACTTC
>NA|NA|16|TRBV18|TRBJ1-3
CASSPSTVYSGNTIYF
TGTGCCAGCTCACCTTCAACAGTATACTCTGGAAACACCATATATTTT
>NA|NA|16|TRBV9|TRBJ2-3
CASSVDEGGSTDTQYF
TGTGCCAGCAGCGTAGATGAGGGGGGGAGCACAGATACGCAGTATTTT
>NA|NA|13|TRBV6-6|TRBJ1-1
CASSLDVNTEAFF
TGTGCCAGCAGTCTCGACGTGAACACTGAAGCTTTCTTT
>NA|NA|14|TRBV10-3|TRBJ2-3
CAISEVQSTDTQYF
TGTGCCATCAGTGAGGTTCAGAGCACAGATACGCAGTATTTT
>NA|TRBD1|19|TRBV7-8|TRBJ2-7
CASSLASSFGTGVNYEQYF
TGTGCCAGCAGCTTAGCTTCGTCTTTCGGGACAGGGGTAAACTACGAGCAGTACTTC
>NA|TRBD2|16|TRBV27|TRBJ2-1
CASSPPGLAGYNEQFF
TGTGCCAGCAGTCCCCCGGGACTAGCGGGTTACAATGAGCAGTTCTTC
>NA|NA|13|TRBV28|TRBJ1-5
CASSWGPDWPQHF
TGTGCCAGCAGTTGGGGGCCTGATTGGCCCCAGCATTTT
>few|NA|14|TRBV6-5|TRBJ2-2
CASRGSGNTGELFF
TGTGCCAGCAGGGGTAGCGGGAACACCGGGGAGCTGTTTTTT
>NA|NA|13|TRBV28|TRBJ1-4
CAVGGRENEKLFF
TGTGCCGTTGGGGGACGGGAAAATGAAAAACTGTTTTTT
>many|NA|14|TRBV6-6|TRBJ1-2
CASSYGAGGAGYTF
TGTGCCAGCAGTTACGGCGCGGGGGGGGCTGGCTACACCTTC
>NA|NA|16|TRBV2|TRBJ2-7
CASSEGQGLFVDEQYF
TGTGCCAGCAGTGAAGGGCAGGGGCTTTTTGTGGACGAGCAGTACTTC
>medium-sized|NA|13|TRBV30|TRBJ1-2
CAWSTRGGYGYTF
TGTGCCTGGAGTACGCGGGGGGGATATGGCTACACCTTC
>NA|TRBD1|15|TRBV5-1|TRBJ1-2
CASSFPDRGYYGYTF
TGCGCCAGCAGCTTTCCGGACAGGGGGTACTATGGCTACACCTTC
>NA|NA|12|TRBV19|TRBJ1-4
CASGDTHEKLFF
TGTGCCAGTGGCGACACCCATGAAAAACTGTTTTTT
>NA|NA|14|TRBV27|TRBJ2-7
CASSFAGGLYEQYF
TGTGCCAGCAGTTTTGCCGGGGGGCTCTACGAGCAGTACTTC
>NA|TRBD1|15|TRBV7-8|TRBJ2-5
CASSPRQGLGETQYF
TGTGCCAGCAGCCCGCGACAGGGCCTGGGAGAGACCCAGTACTTC
>NA|TRBD1|19|TRBV19|TRBJ1-2
CASSSKSGQGFTFNYGYTF
TGTGCCAGTAGTAGTAAATCGGGACAGGGGTTCACGTTTAACTATGGCTACACCTTC
>NA|NA|18|TRBV7-8|TRBJ2-7
CASSLEVGGSARSYEQYF
TGTGCCAGCAGCTTAGAGGTTGGGGGGAGTGCCCGGTCCTACGAGCAGTACTTC
>NA|NA|13|TRBV27|TRBJ2-1
CASMVRGRNEQFF
TGTGCCAGCATGGTACGGGGGCGAAATGAGCAGTTCTTC
>NA|NA|15|TRBV5-1|TRBJ1-6
CASSLDGSYNSPLHF
TGCGCCAGCAGCTTGGACGGCTCCTATAATTCACCCCTCCACTTT
>NA|TRBD1|17|TRBV13|TRBJ1-4
CASSPDRGGTGGEKLFF
TGTGCCAGCAGCCCAGACCGGGGAGGGACAGGGGGCGAGAAACTGTTTTTT
>NA|NA|13|TRBV4-1|TRBJ1-5
CASSQEGFQPQHF
TGCGCCAGCAGCCAAGAGGGCTTCCAGCCCCAGCATTTT
>NA|NA|14|TRBV5-1|TRBJ1-4
CASREGSTNEKLFF
TGCGCCAGCAGGGAGGGATCAACTAATGAAAAACTGTTTTTT
>NA|TRBD1|16|TRBV6-1|TRBJ1-5
CASSGPGQGVNQPQHF
TGTGCCAGCAGTGGTCCGGGACAGGGTGTAAATCAGCCCCAGCATTTT
>NA|TRBD2|15|TRBV10-1|TRBJ2-7
CASSRLAGGLYEQYF
TGCGCCAGCAGCAGACTAGCGGGGGGCCTCTACGAGCAGTACTTC
>once|NA|13|TRBV7-8|TRBJ1-5
CASSMNSNQPQHF
TGTGCCAGCAGCATGAATAGCAATCAGCCCCAGCATTTT
>NA|NA|13|TRBV9|TRBJ2-1
CASSPGSYNEQFF
TGTGCCAGCAGCCCGGGGTCCTACAATGAGCAGTTCTTC